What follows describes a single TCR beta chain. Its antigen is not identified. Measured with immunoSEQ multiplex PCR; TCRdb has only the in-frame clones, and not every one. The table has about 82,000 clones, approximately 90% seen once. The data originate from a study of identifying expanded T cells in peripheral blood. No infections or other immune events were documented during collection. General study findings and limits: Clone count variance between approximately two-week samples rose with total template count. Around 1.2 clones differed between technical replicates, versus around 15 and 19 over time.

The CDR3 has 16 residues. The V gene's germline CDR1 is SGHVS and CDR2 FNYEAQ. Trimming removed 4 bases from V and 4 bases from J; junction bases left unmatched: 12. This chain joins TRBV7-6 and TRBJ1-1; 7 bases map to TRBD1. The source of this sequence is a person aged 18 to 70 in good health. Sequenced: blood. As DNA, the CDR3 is TGTGCCAGCAGCTCCCTACGACAGCAGGGGGGCACTGAAGCTTTCTTT. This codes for CASSSLRQQGGTEAFF.